The present T cell receptor beta chain was sequenced within a study of blood T cell repertoires in COVID-19. Produced via immunoSEQ multiplex PCR; TCRdb's table is partial and in-frame only. The table includes more than 150,000 clones, less than 85% detected once. The CDR3 runs to 13 residues. Between the trimmed V and J ends, which lost 0 bases and 5 bases, there was a span of 5 bases. The source is a human donor in a cohort sampled during active COVID-19. This chain links TRBV12-3 or TRBV12-4 with TRBJ1-5; D not certain. Sample: peripheral blood. The CDR3 bases are TGTGCCAGCAGTTTAGCCGGTGATCAGCCCCAGCATTTT. Its translation: CASSLAGDQPQHF.